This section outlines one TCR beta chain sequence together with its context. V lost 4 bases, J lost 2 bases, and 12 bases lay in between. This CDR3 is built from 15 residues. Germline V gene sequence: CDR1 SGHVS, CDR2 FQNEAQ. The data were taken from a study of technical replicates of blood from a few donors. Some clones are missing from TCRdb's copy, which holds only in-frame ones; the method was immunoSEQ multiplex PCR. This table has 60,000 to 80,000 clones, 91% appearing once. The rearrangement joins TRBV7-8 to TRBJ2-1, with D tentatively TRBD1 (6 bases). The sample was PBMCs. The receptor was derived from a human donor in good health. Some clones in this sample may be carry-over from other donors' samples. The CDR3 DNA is TGTGCCAGCAGCTCAACATGGGACACCTACAATGAGCAGTTCTTC. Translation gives CASSSTWDTYNEQFF.